These 32 T cell receptor beta chains came from one sample sequenced in a study of blood T cell repertoires in COVID-19. The method was immunoSEQ multiplex PCR; TCRdb's version includes in-frame clones alone and lacks a portion of them. The sample contains approximately 160,000 clones, 83% of which appear only once. The specimen sequenced was PBMCs or T cells enriched from blood (not recorded which). The receptors were sampled from a woman aged 45-60 years who had recovered from COVID-19.

The J gene is TRBJ2-5, the V gene TRBV5-1; weak D call: TRBD1 (6 bases). CDR3 length: 16 residues. V lost 3 bases and J lost 3, with 18 bases in between. Germline CDR1 reads SGHRS; CDR2 reads YFSETQ. The DNA for the CDR3 is TGCGCCAGCAGCTATTCCAGGGGTCACGGGGAAGAGACCCAGTACTTC. This encodes CASSYSRGHGEETQYF.

Worth noting for this clone: One junction end does not reproduce the germline sequence, and a read error may be involved. DNA for the CDR3: TGCAGCTTTGACTCTCCCCCGGGGTATGGCTACACCTTC. It yields the protein CSFDSPPGYGYTF. The chain has TRBV29-1 and TRBJ1-2; D call uncertain. Germline V gene lookup returns CDR1 SQVTM and CDR2 ANQGSEA. The CDR3 extends over 13 amino acids.

Here the CDR3 DNA reads TGTGCCAGCAGCCAAGATTACCCAACTAGCGGGAGTGATGATGAGCAGTTCTTC. Protein sequence: CASSQDYPTSGSDDEQFF. This sequence joins TRBV14 and TRBJ2-1, with TRBD2 matching 11 bases. The V and J ends lost 0 bases and 8 bases, in that order; junction bases with no gene match: 12. CDR1 is SGHDN and CDR2 is FVKESK in the germline V gene. This CDR3 is built from 18 residues.

V gene TRBV6-4 combines with J gene TRBJ1-1, with 7 positions matching TRBD1. V dropped 10 bases and J dropped 5; count of bases not matched to a gene: 10. CDR3 length: 13 amino acids. Germline V gives CDR1 MRHNA, CDR2 SNTAGT. In nucleotides, the CDR3 is TGTGCCACCCAAGACAGGGAAGGGACTGAAGCTTTCTTT. Its translation: CATQDREGTEAFF.

The rearrangement joins TRBV7-2 to TRBJ2-1; D is possibly TRBD2 (5 bases). Germline CDR1 and CDR2: SGHTA and FQGNSA. V dropped 5 bases and J dropped 7 bases, with 12 bases sitting between them. CDR3 length: 13 residues. In nucleotides, the CDR3 is TGTGCCAGCAGCAACGGGGAGCGGAATGAGCAGTTCTTC. Translating gives CASSNGERNEQFF.

The V gene is TRBV28, the J gene TRBJ1-3, with D perhaps TRBD1 (6 bases). There are 14 residues in the CDR3. Looked up from germline, CDR1 is MDHEN and CDR2 is SYDVKM. V was clipped by 6 bases and J by 0 bases, with 9 bases between them. The CDR3 nucleotides read TGTGCCAGCAGCGACAGGCTCTCTGGAAACACCATATATTTT. Translation: CASSDRLSGNTIYF.

This sequence joins TRBV11-3 and TRBJ2-1; TRBD1 agrees at 10 bases. The V gene end was trimmed by 5 bases and the J gene end by 1 base; junction bases not matched to a gene: 2. Germline CDR1 is SGHNT and CDR2 is YENEEA. This CDR3 has 15 amino acids. The CDR3 DNA reads TGTGCCAGCAGCCCGGACAGGGGGTCCTACAATGAGCAGTTCTTC. This gives the protein CASSPDRGSYNEQFF. The full variable domain, its missing parts supplied by reference TRBV11-3 and TRBJ2-1, is EAGVVQSPRYKIIEKKQPVAFWCNPISGHNTLYWYLQNLGQGPELLIRYENEEAVDDSQLPKDRFSAERLKGVDSTLKIQPAELGDSAVYLCASSPDRGSYNEQFFGPGTRLTVL.

CDR3 DNA sequence: TGCGCCAGCAGCTTTCAGGGCGAGAACACTGAAGCTTTCTTT. This translates into CASSFQGENTEAFF. The chain has TRBV5-1 and TRBJ1-1; D may be TRBD1 (5 bases). The CDR3 runs 14 residues. V lost 2 bases, J lost 1 base, and 9 bases lay in between. CDR1 is SGHRS, CDR2 YFSETQ, per germline.

The chain couples TRBV29-1 to TRBJ1-1; D not resolved. This CDR3 is 12 amino acids long. Germline V CDR1 and CDR2: SQVTM, ANQGSEA. V gave up 4 bases and J gave up 5 bases, with 11 bases separating them. The CDR3 is CSVAPFETEAFF. The CDR3, as DNA: TGCAGCGTTGCGCCTTTCGAGACTGAAGCTTTCTTT. Together with reference TRBV29-1 and TRBJ1-1, the CDR3 gives the full variable domain: SAVISQKPSRDICQRGTSLTIQCQVDSQVTMMFWYRQQPGQSLTLIATANQGSEATYESGFVIDKFPISRPNLTFSTLTVSNMSPEDSSIYLCSVAPFETEAFFGQGTRLTVV.

This chain connects TRBV7-9 to TRBJ1-2; no reliable D call. Trimming pared 2 bases from V and 2 bases from J, leaving 15 bases between. CDR3 size: 16 residues. Germline V gene sequence: CDR1 SEHNR, CDR2 FQNEAQ (reference sequence). The CDR3, as DNA: TGTGCCAGCAGCTTACCCCAGGTGGGCCTCAACTATGGCTACACCTTC. This sequence encodes CASSLPQVGLNYGYTF.

The chain recombines TRBV9 with TRBJ2-7; a possible D gene is TRBD2 (5 bases). CDR3 size: 13 residues. CDR1 and CDR2 from the germline V gene are SGDLS and YYNGEE. V was shortened by 0 bases and J by 7 bases, with 11 bases between the two germline ends. CDR3 sequence: CASSVETQREQYV. CDR3 DNA sequence: TGTGCCAGCAGCGTAGAAACCCAGCGGGAGCAGTACGTC.

The chain links TRBV10-1 to TRBJ2-1; tentative D call: TRBD1 (6 bases). The V and J ends lost 7 bases and 6 bases respectively, with 16 bases between them. This CDR3 contains 14 residues. Germline CDR1 WNHNN, CDR2 SYGVQD (reference sequence). In DNA, the CDR3 is TGCGCCAGCAAACCTCACAGGGAAAGCAATGAGCAGTTCTTC. This sequence encodes CASKPHRESNEQFF.

This chain connects TRBV6-5 to TRBJ2-5, with TRBD1 matching over 10 bases. Trimming cost V 6 bases and J 4 bases; bases outside gene matches: 8. Per germline, CDR1 MNHEY and CDR2 SVGAGI. This CDR3 has 15 residues. CDR3 region: CASRWDRGKGETQYF. DNA of the CDR3: TGTGCCAGCAGATGGGACAGGGGCAAAGGAGAGACCCAGTACTTC.

This clone has a single count. The rearrangement joins TRBV6-2 or TRBV6-3 to TRBJ1-4; D is perhaps TRBD1 (5 bases). V lost 2 bases, J lost 6 bases, and 10 bases lay in between. The CDR3 loop spans 14 amino acids. The germline CDR1 and CDR2 sequences are MNHEY and SVGEGT. The CDR3 reads CASSYVGGDEKLFF. The CDR3 nucleotides read TGTGCCAGCAGTTACGTGGGAGGGGATGAAAAACTGTTTTTT.

V is TRBV5-5 and J is TRBJ1-1; D gene ambiguous. V lost 1 base and J 1 base, leaving 5 bases between the germline ends. This CDR3 contains 13 residues. Germline V gene lookup returns CDR1 SGHKS and CDR2 YYEKEE (reference sequence). Written as DNA, the CDR3 is TGTGCCAGCAGCTTGATCAGGAACACTGAAGCTTTCTTT. Encoded protein: CASSLIRNTEAFF.

This sequence joins TRBV30 and TRBJ1-2; D remains ambiguous. V was clipped by 2 bases and J by 4 bases, with 11 bases between them. The CDR3 is 13 amino acids. Germline CDR1 and CDR2: GTSNPN and SVGIG (reference sequence). Here the CDR3 reads CAWSFVEGYGYTF. CDR3 sequence (DNA): TGTGCCTGGAGTTTCGTGGAGGGCTATGGCTACACCTTC.

This chain links TRBV27 with TRBJ2-3; 8 bases are a match to TRBD1. Germline CDR1 is MNHEY and CDR2 is SMNVEV (reference sequence). The CDR3 loop spans 15 amino acids. The trim removed 3 bases at V and 1 base at J, leaving 3 bases unmatched. The CDR3 loop is CASSLRGQGTDTQYF. The CDR3 nucleotides are TGTGCCAGCAGTTTGAGGGGACAGGGCACAGATACGCAGTATTTT.

CDR3: CASSPSRGSTEAFF. In DNA, the CDR3 is TGTGCCAGCAGCCCGTCCCGGGGGAGCACTGAAGCTTTCTTT. The chain has TRBV11-2 and TRBJ1-1; tentative D call: TRBD1 (5 bases). V was shortened by 5 bases and J by 4 bases, with 14 bases between the two germline ends. The V gene's germline CDR1 is SGHAT and CDR2 FQNNGV. The CDR3 has 14 residues.

The chain uses TRBV7-9 and TRBJ1-2, with TRBD1 identical over 7 bases. The germline CDR1 and CDR2 sequences are SEHNR and FQNEAQ (reference sequence). The ends lost 3 bases at V and 6 bases at J; junction bases unmatched: 7. This CDR3 is built from 14 residues. The CDR3 reads CASSFGRGEDGYTF. Here the CDR3 DNA reads TGTGCCAGCAGCTTCGGCAGGGGGGAAGATGGCTACACCTTC.

The genes are TRBV12-3 or TRBV12-4 and TRBJ1-2, with TRBD1 as a possible D gene (5 bases). CDR3 length: 13 amino acids. Trimming stripped 5 bases from V and 2 bases from J, with 9 bases between. As DNA, the CDR3 is TGTGCCAGCAGTCGGGCAGGGAACTATGGCTACACCTTC. This encodes CASSRAGNYGYTF.

This clone showed up just once. The rearrangement joins TRBV19 to TRBJ1-6, with TRBD1 matching 8 bases. Germline CDR1 reads LNHDA; CDR2 reads SQIVND (reference sequence). The CDR3 is 16 residues long. V was clipped by 4 bases and J by 7 bases; unmatched bases: 9. The CDR3 region is CASSTVGQGKNSPLHF. In nucleotides, the CDR3 is TGTGCCAGTAGTACGGTCGGACAGGGAAAGAATTCACCCCTCCACTTT.

This chain connects TRBV9 to TRBJ2-3; possible D gene TRBD1, 6 bases. Per germline, CDR1 SGDLS and CDR2 YYNGEE. Trimming left V 2 bases short and J 0 bases short, with 7 bases between. CDR3 length: 14 amino acids. CDR3 sequence: CASSVQGSTDTQYF. The CDR3 nucleotides are TGTGCCAGCAGCGTCCAGGGGAGCACAGATACGCAGTATTTT.

This chain joins TRBV30 and TRBJ1-4; no clear D gene. CDR1 and CDR2 (germline): GTSNPN, SVGIG (reference sequence). The CDR3 covers 12 residues. Trimming shortened V by 3 bases and J by 4 bases, and 6 bases separated the two germline ends. The CDR3 loop is CAWSRGNEKLFF. CDR3 nucleotides: TGTGCCTGGAGCCGGGGTAATGAAAAACTGTTTTTT.

The chain recombines TRBV7-6 with TRBJ2-5; D call uncertain. With 3 bases removed from V and 3 bases from J, the gap between germline ends came to 8 bases. In germline, CDR1 is SGHVS, CDR2 FNYEAQ. The CDR3 runs to 13 residues. In DNA form, the CDR3 reads TGTGCCAGCAGCTTCAGGCCAGAAGAGACCCAGTACTTC. It translates to CASSFRPEETQYF.

This rearrangement joins TRBV3-1 (or the pseudogene TRBV3-2) to TRBJ2-1; D possibly corresponds to TRBD1 (5 bases). V lost 2 bases and J 10 bases, leaving 12 bases between the germline ends. Germline-derived CDR1 and CDR2 are LGHDT and YNNKEL (reference sequence). This CDR3 comprises 13 residues. The CDR3 DNA follows: TGTGCCAGCAGCCAAAAGGGGTCTTGGGAGCAGTTCTTC. It specifies CASSQKGSWEQFF.

This clone was seen a few times. This chain links TRBV6-1 with TRBJ1-3; possibly TRBD1 for D (5 bases). Germline CDR1 MNHNS, CDR2 SASEGT. The CDR3 runs 16 residues. The V end lost 3 bases, the J end lost 0 bases, and 12 bases lay between the germline ends. The CDR3 coding sequence is TGTGCCAGCAGTGACAGGGCCCAGGGCTCTGGAAACACCATATATTTT. Its protein is CASSDRAQGSGNTIYF.

This clone was seen a few times. The V gene is TRBV7-2, the J gene TRBJ1-4; 9 positions agree with TRBD1. The V segment lost 5 bases and the J segment 13 bases; nucleotides outside the gene matches: 5. Germline V lookup: CDR1 SGHTA, CDR2 FQGNSA. The CDR3 totals 12 residues. The CDR3 loop reads CASSGQGMGLFF. CDR3 DNA sequence: TGTGCCAGCAGCGGACAGGGGATGGGACTGTTTTTT.

The CDR3, as DNA: TGTGCCAGCAGCTTAACTTTAGGGGGCGATGGCTACACCTTC. This sequence encodes CASSLTLGGDGYTF. The rearrangement links TRBV7-2 to TRBJ1-2; 7 bases are shared with TRBD1. Germline V CDR1 and CDR2: SGHTA, FQGNSA. Trimming removed 2 bases from V and 6 bases from J; junction bases left unmatched: 6. The CDR3 runs to 14 residues.

The J gene is TRBJ2-2, the V gene TRBV30; 10 bases are shared with TRBD2. V lost 0 bases, J lost 1 base, and 5 bases stayed unmatched. The CDR3 runs 17 residues. Germline CDR1 and CDR2: GTSNPN and SVGIG (reference sequence). CDR3 in amino acids: CAWSVIRTSGNTGELFF. DNA for the CDR3: TGTGCCTGGAGTGTAATTAGGACTAGCGGGAACACCGGGGAGCTGTTTTTT. Supplemented by reference TRBV30 and TRBJ2-2, the full variable domain reads SQTIHQWPATLVQPVGSPLSLECTVEGTSNPNLYWYRQAAGRGLQLLFYSVGIGQISSEVPQNLSASRPQDRQFILSSKKLLLSDSGFYLCAWSVIRTSGNTGELFFGEGSRLTVL.

The chain uses TRBV19 and TRBJ1-3; D possibly corresponds to TRBD1 (6 bases). V dropped 10 bases and J dropped 3 bases, with 19 bases sitting between them. This CDR3 region has 15 residues. CDR1 LNHDA and CDR2 SQIVND come from the germline V gene (reference sequence). The CDR3: CATTNSGAFGNTIYF. For the CDR3, the DNA is TGTGCCACCACGAACTCAGGGGCATTTGGAAACACCATATATTTT.

This chain uses TRBV2 with TRBJ1-2, with 8 nucleotides matching TRBD1. J lost 7 bases, V lost 6 bases, and 7 bases had no gene match. The CDR3 has 13 amino acids. Germline V CDR1 and CDR2: SNHLY, FYNNEI. For the CDR3, the DNA is TGTGCCAGCAGAGACAGGGGCCCCATTGGCTACACCTTC. Translating it yields CASRDRGPIGYTF. The complete variable domain, with remaining parts taken from reference TRBV2 and TRBJ1-2, reads EPEVTQTPSHQVTQMGQEVILRCVPISNHLYFYWYRQILGQKVEFLVSFYNNEISEKSEIFDDQFSVERPDGSNFTLKIRSTKLEDSAMYFCASRDRGPIGYTFGSGTRLTVV.

This chain joins TRBV6-5 and TRBJ1-5, with TRBD1 matching 8 bases. V shed 7 bases and J 2 bases; nucleotides not matched to a gene: 7. Germline V gives CDR1 MNHEY, CDR2 SVGAGI. The CDR3 is made up of 15 amino acids. This CDR3 reads CASTRGHSGNQPQHF. CDR3 nucleotide sequence: TGTGCCAGCACCAGGGGGCATAGTGGCAATCAGCCCCAGCATTTT.